The clone carrying this T cell receptor beta chain was observed a few times. Its antigen is unidentified. This specimen belongs to a study of vaccination effects on CD4 cells after COVID-19. Notes on the study in general: The study found that only 1 of 255 vaccine-induced clones from healthy vaccinees cross-reacted with common cold coronaviruses. Limitations: small convalescent group and missing early post-infection timepoints.

This CDR3 comprises 15 residues. Germline V gives CDR1 SNHLY, CDR2 FYNNEI. Trimming took 10 bases from V and 3 from J, leaving 19 bases between them. Before sequencing took place, the ViraFEST assay used viral peptide pools to expand antigen-specific CD4+ T cells. Subsequent to a culture period of around eleven days, CD4+ T cells were isolated. No vaccinee had earlier SARS-CoV-2 infection, and nucleocapsid antibodies were negative. Wells of 1.5 million to 2 million PBMC each were grown with about 9.3 IU/ml IL-2 and roughly 10 ug/ml peptides. Sequencing used immunoSEQ multiplex PCR; TCRdb keeps in-frame clones, though not all of them. The sample holds 40,000 to 50,000 clones, roughly 70% seen once.

The gene calls are TRBV2 and TRBJ1-5; no reliable D call. This receptor was obtained from a human donor who received a COVID-19 vaccine. The sequencing here drew on CD4+ T cells from PBMCs cultured with HCoV-OC43 spike peptides, taken before COVID-19 vaccination. Noted subset: HCoV-OC43 spike overlapping peptide pool stimulation. This chain's CDR3 is CATSTHRGPNQPQHF. In DNA, the CDR3 is TGTGCCACCTCAACCCACAGAGGCCCCAATCAGCCCCAGCATTTT.